Given below is one TCR beta chain in context. The target antigen is unknown. Sequencing used immunoSEQ multiplex PCR; TCRdb keeps in-frame clones, though not all of them. This table holds roughly 7,000 clones, roughly 85% found once. The data are from a study of blood T cell dynamics during melanoma immunotherapy. Study overall: Metastatic melanoma patients received first-line pembrolizumab or nivolumab plus ipilimumab.

Whole-study findings and limits: Unlike progressors, later disease-control patients had W3 repertoires gaining clonality or diversity.

Time point described: week 3, after first cycle of checkpoint inhibitor. Prior systemic cancer therapy, immunosuppressant use and other active malignancies excluded patients. V shed 0 bases and J 7 bases; nucleotides not matched to a gene: 11. The CDR3 spans 17 residues. Germline V gene lookup returns CDR1 LGHNA and CDR2 YSLEER. This TCR came from a human donor with melanoma. Some clones in this sample may be carry-over from other donors' samples. V and J are TRBV4-3 and TRBJ2-7; the match to TRBD2 covers 11 bases. The sequences come from blood, collected from a patient treated with checkpoint blockade. The CDR3 protein is CASSQDPSGGLLWEQYF. The CDR3 DNA is TGCGCCAGCAGCCAAGATCCTAGCGGGGGGCTTCTTTGGGAGCAGTACTTC.